These 21 T cell receptor beta chains were all obtained from the same sample, sequenced in a study of shared clonotypes between healthy human individuals. Sequencing used immunoSEQ multiplex PCR; TCRdb keeps in-frame clones, though not all of them. The sample gives about 2.4 million clones, approximately 93% of which show up once; roughly 0.39% is in the top ten. The sample was naive CD4+ T cells from PBMCs. Documented subset: CD45RA+ positively selected. These receptors were obtained from a young man in good health. Some clones in this sample may be carry-over from other donors' samples.

The V gene is TRBV6-5, the J gene TRBJ2-5, with TRBD1 matching over 7 bases. The CDR3 runs to 16 residues. CDR1 and CDR2 (germline): MNHEY, SVGAGI. The V and J ends lost 4 bases and 3 bases, in that order; junction bases with no gene match: 11. The CDR3 loop is CASSSTWGTAKETQYF. CDR3 in DNA: TGTGCCAGCAGTTCTACCTGGGGGACAGCCAAAGAGACCCAGTACTTC.

The chain uses TRBV7-9 and TRBJ2-7, with 12 bases matching TRBD2. CDR1 SEHNR and CDR2 FQNEAQ come from the germline V gene (reference sequence). J gave up 0 bases and V 1 base, and 1 base lay outside the gene matches. The CDR3 totals 16 residues. CDR3 amino acids: CASSLGTSGASYEQYF. In DNA form, the CDR3 reads TGTGCCAGCAGCTTAGGGACTAGCGGGGCCTCCTACGAGCAGTACTTC.

In DNA form, the CDR3 reads TGTGCCAGCAGCTTAGGAAATAGCGGCAGGCAGGGTACGCAGTATTTT. This codes for CASSLGNSGRQGTQYF. J is TRBJ2-3 and V is TRBV7-3; D is perhaps TRBD2 (6 bases). This CDR3 spans 16 amino acids. V lost 2 bases to trimming and J lost 8 bases, with 20 bases between them. The germline CDR1 and CDR2 sequences are SGHTA and FQGTGA.

The chain employs TRBV7-2 and TRBJ2-1; D perhaps matches TRBD2 (6 bases). V was clipped by 6 bases and J by 5 bases, with 20 bases between them. Germline lookup yields CDR1 SGHTA and CDR2 FQGNSA. The CDR3 sequence is 16 residues long. In nucleotides, the CDR3 is TGTGCCAGCAGACCCGGACGGCTAGCGCCCAACAATGAGCAGTTCTTC. It yields the protein CASRPGRLAPNNEQFF. Full variable domain (outside the CDR3, taken from reference TRBV7-2 and TRBJ2-1): GAGVSQSPSNKVTEKGKDVELRCDPISGHTALYWYRQSLGQGLEFLIYFQGNSAPDKSGLPSDRFSAERTGGSVSTLTIQRTQQEDSAVYLCASRPGRLAPNNEQFFGPGTRLTVL.

The V call is TRBV29-1, the J call TRBJ2-3; D perhaps matches TRBD1 (5 bases). Germline assignment: CDR1 SQVTM and CDR2 ANQGSEA. V lost 6 bases and J lost 4, with 11 bases in between. This CDR3 is built from 12 residues. In nucleotides, the CDR3 is TGCAGCGTCGTTTTGGGGCCAGATACGCAGTATTTT. Translated, it gives CSVVLGPDTQYF.

This chain connects TRBV7-2 to TRBJ2-7; TRBD1 matches 7 bases. This CDR3 is built from 16 residues. The ends lost 1 base at V and 5 bases at J; junction bases unmatched: 11. Germline CDR1 and CDR2: SGHTA and FQGNSA. The CDR3 DNA reads TGTGCCAGCAGCTTAGTTGGGGGTGACAGGGTTAACGAGCAGTACTTC. Its translation is CASSLVGGDRVNEQYF.

This sequence joins TRBV27 and TRBJ2-1; 10 bases agree with TRBD1. V shed 0 bases, J shed 4 bases, and the junction held 6 bases outside the gene matches. Germline V gene lookup returns CDR1 MNHEY and CDR2 SMNVEV (reference sequence). The CDR3 totals 17 residues. For the CDR3, the DNA is TGTGCCAGCAGTTTATCGACAGGGGGCTCCGAGTACAATGAGCAGTTCTTC. Its translation: CASSLSTGGSEYNEQFF.

The gene calls are TRBV7-3 and TRBJ2-5, with 7 bases matching TRBD2. The CDR3 runs 15 residues. Germline assignment: CDR1 SGHTA and CDR2 FQGTGA. After removal of 5 bases from V and 6 bases from J, the junction contained 12 bases not matched to a gene. CDR3 sequence (DNA): TGTGCCAGCAGCCCGGGGCGGGGGAGCGTCAAGACCCAGTACTTC. Residues: CASSPGRGSVKTQYF.

V and J are TRBV10-3 and TRBJ2-2, with 9 positions matching TRBD2. J lost 2 bases, V lost 4 bases, and 5 bases had no gene match. Germline CDR1 reads ENHRY; CDR2 reads SYGVKD. CDR3 length equals 16 residues. The CDR3 loop reads CAISVTTSGNTGELFF. CDR3 sequence (DNA): TGTGCCATCAGTGTAACGACTAGCGGAAACACCGGGGAGCTGTTTTTT.

The chain carries TRBV11-2 and TRBJ2-6, with 7 nucleotides matching TRBD1. The CDR3 is made up of 17 amino acids. V lost 0 bases and J lost 4; bases outside the gene matches: 6. The V gene's germline CDR1 is SGHAT and CDR2 FQNNGV. DNA of the CDR3: TGTGCCAGCAGCTTAGATAGGGGGCCCCGAGGGGCCAACGTCCTGACTTTC. It translates to CASSLDRGPRGANVLTF.

V usage is TRBV7-2 and J usage is TRBJ2-1, with 12 bases aligning to TRBD2. Germline CDR1 is SGHTA and CDR2 is FQGNSA. The CDR3 is 17 amino acids. Unmatched junction bases numbered 8, after V lost 1 base and J lost 7 bases. CDR3 nucleotide sequence: TGTGCCAGCAGCTTAGGGACTAGCGGGATCCTGGGAAATGAGCAGTTCTTC. Its protein is CASSLGTSGILGNEQFF.

The rearrangement joins TRBV14 to TRBJ2-5; weak D call: TRBD1 (5 bases). Germline CDR1 is SGHDN and CDR2 is FVKESK. V was trimmed by 0 bases and J by 5 bases, leaving 10 bases between them. The CDR3 consists of 14 residues. The CDR3 spells CASSQDLGRETQYF. In DNA form, the CDR3 reads TGTGCCAGCAGCCAAGACCTGGGGCGGGAGACCCAGTACTTC.

This clone occurred a few times. In the same sample, other DNA sequences code for this CDR3. The chain employs TRBV6-1 and TRBJ1-2, with 7 nucleotides matching TRBD1. J lost 6 bases, V lost 6 bases, and 7 bases had no gene match. The CDR3 totals 13 residues. Germline V gives CDR1 MNHNS, CDR2 SASEGT. The CDR3 region is CASRTTGKDGYTF. In DNA, the CDR3 is TGTGCCAGCAGGACGACAGGGAAAGATGGCTACACCTTC.

V is TRBV6-1 and J is TRBJ2-4; maybe TRBD1 (5 bases). The CDR3 totals 13 residues. V lost 6 bases, J lost 7 bases, and 13 bases lay in between. CDR1 and CDR2 (germline): MNHNS, SASEGT. The CDR3 DNA sequence: TGTGCCAGCAGGGGGTCAGGGATGAACATTCAGTACTTC. Translated, it gives CASRGSGMNIQYF.

As for this clone: This sample also contains other DNA sequences that code for the same CDR3. This sequence joins TRBV27 and TRBJ1-1; D is unresolved. The CDR3 totals 14 residues. Germline CDR1 reads MNHEY; CDR2 reads SMNVEV (reference sequence). V was shortened by 3 bases and J by 2 bases, with 10 bases between the two germline ends. The CDR3 spells CASSLAGRNTEAFF. The CDR3 bases are TGTGCCAGCAGTTTGGCAGGTCGTAACACTGAAGCTTTCTTT.

V gene TRBV11-2 combines with J gene TRBJ2-7; 7 bases map to TRBD1. Losses at the gene ends were 3 bases for V and 5 bases for J; bases not matched to a gene: 10. CDR3 length: 15 residues. Germline V gene sequence: CDR1 SGHAT, CDR2 FQNNGV. This CDR3 reads CASSFERQGVDEQYF. DNA for the CDR3: TGTGCCAGCAGCTTTGAGAGACAGGGAGTCGACGAGCAGTACTTC.

The J gene is TRBJ2-1, the V gene TRBV5-1; D may be TRBD2 (5 bases). Trimming removed 0 bases from V and 7 bases from J, with 14 bases in between. Germline CDR1 reads SGHRS; CDR2 reads YFSETQ. This CDR3 contains 15 residues. The CDR3 DNA is TGCGCCAGCAGCTTGGTGGGAGAATTGTTGAATGAGCAGTTCTTC. It translates to CASSLVGELLNEQFF. Drawing the rest from reference TRBV5-1 and TRBJ2-1, the complete variable domain is KAGVTQTPRYLIKTRGQQVTLSCSPISGHRSVSWYQQTPGQGLQFLFEYFSETQRNKGNFPGRFSGRQFSNSRSEMNVSTLELGDSALYLCASSLVGELLNEQFFGPGTRLTVL.

V gene TRBV4-2 combines with J gene TRBJ1-5; D is undetermined. This CDR3 has 16 residues. Germline-derived CDR1 and CDR2 are LGHNA and YNFKEQ. V was trimmed by 0 bases and J by 4 bases, leaving 13 bases between them. The CDR3 sequence is CASSQDIPPDNQPQHF. CDR3 coding DNA: TGTGCCAGCAGCCAAGATATTCCTCCGGATAATCAGCCCCAGCATTTT.

There are a few counts of this clone. The rearrangement uses TRBV7-9 and TRBJ1-5; D is undetermined. Per the germline V gene, CDR1 is SEHNR and CDR2 is FQNEAQ (reference sequence). Trimming shortened V by 5 bases and J by 6 bases, and 14 bases separated the two germline ends. The CDR3 length is 14 residues. CDR3 sequence reads: CASSLGRPGQPQHF. The CDR3, as DNA: TGTGCCAGCAGCCTAGGACGGCCTGGTCAGCCCCAGCATTTT.

The chain is built from TRBV27 and TRBJ2-1; TRBD2 matches at 8 bases. Germline trimming cut 3 bases from V and 6 bases from J; bases unmatched to any gene: 28. The CDR3 spans 22 residues. Germline V lookup: CDR1 MNHEY, CDR2 SMNVEV (reference sequence). CDR3 region: CASSFRSTAGTRRGGASNEQFF. CDR3 sequence (DNA): TGTGCCAGCAGTTTCCGAAGCACAGCCGGGACTAGACGGGGAGGGGCGTCCAATGAGCAGTTCTTC.

The chain is built from TRBV6-5 and TRBJ1-6, with D possibly matching TRBD1 (6 bases). V gave up 5 bases and J gave up 14 bases, with 16 bases separating them. Germline CDR1 reads MNHEY; CDR2 reads SVGAGI. The length of the CDR3 is 13 residues. The chain's CDR3 is CASSPRGAGSLHF. CDR3 nucleotide sequence: TGTGCCAGCAGTCCCAGGGGCGCGGGATCCCTCCACTTT.